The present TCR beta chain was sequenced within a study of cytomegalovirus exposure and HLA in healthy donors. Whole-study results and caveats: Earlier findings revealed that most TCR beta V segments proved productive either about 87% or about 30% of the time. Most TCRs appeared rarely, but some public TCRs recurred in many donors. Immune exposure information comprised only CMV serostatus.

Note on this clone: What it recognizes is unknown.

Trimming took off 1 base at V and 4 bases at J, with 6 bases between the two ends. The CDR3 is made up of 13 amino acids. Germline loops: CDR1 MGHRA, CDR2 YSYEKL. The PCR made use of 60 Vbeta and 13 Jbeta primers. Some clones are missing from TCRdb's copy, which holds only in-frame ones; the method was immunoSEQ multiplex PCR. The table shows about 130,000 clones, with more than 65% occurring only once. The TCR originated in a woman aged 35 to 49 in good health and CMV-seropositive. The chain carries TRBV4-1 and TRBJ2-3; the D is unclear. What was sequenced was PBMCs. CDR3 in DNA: TGCGCCAGCAGCCAAGTATTCTCAGATACGCAGTATTTT. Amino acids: CASSQVFSDTQYF.